The entry below describes one T cell receptor (beta chain). Each PCR received spiked synthetic TCR analog templates. Some clones are missing from TCRdb's copy, which holds only in-frame ones; the method was immunoSEQ multiplex PCR. The sample holds under 30,000 clones; 75% to 90% are singletons and the top ten take just over 2%. CDR1 KGHSH and CDR2 LQKENI come from the germline V gene. Trimming pared 5 bases from V and 2 bases from J, leaving 13 bases between. CDR3 length: 15 amino acids. This sample is part of a study of PD-L1 blockade in urothelial cancer. Study overall: Patients went on atezolizumab at some point between 2012 and 2014, receiving 1,200 mg intravenously every 3 weeks.

Patients each gave 1 to 8 samples, pretreatment and on-treatment. This clonotype was obtained from a man aged 50-60 years with urothelial cancer. The J gene is TRBJ1-3, the V gene TRBV18; D perhaps matches TRBD1 (5 bases). Here the sequenced sample was PBMCs, taken around atezolizumab (anti-PD-L1) treatment. CDR3 bases: TGTGCCAGCTCATTCAGGGATCACGCTGGAAACACCATATATTTT. Its protein product is CASSFRDHAGNTIYF.